Listed below are T cell receptor beta chains from one sample, sequenced in a study of cytomegalovirus exposure and HLA in healthy donors. This table comes from immunoSEQ multiplex PCR, and its TCRdb copy is limited to in-frame clones, with some not included. The clone table shows more than 90,000 clones, with the ten largest holding 3.7%. Sequenced input: PBMCs. The receptor set was obtained from a man aged 25 to 40 in good health and CMV-seronegative. The CDR3 runs from the conserved cysteine through the conserved F or W. D genes are given only for firm matches.

V	D	J	DNA	CDR3
TRBV5-5	TRBD2	TRBJ2-7	TGTGCCAGCTTCGAAGCGGGGGGCACGTACGAGCAGTACTTC	CASFEAGGTYEQYF
TRBV9	NA	TRBJ2-3	TGTGCCAGCAGCGTAGATGGACGATCGGGGGGCACAGATACGCAGTATTTT	CASSVDGRSGGTDTQYF
TRBV5-1	TRBD2	TRBJ2-7	TGCGCCAGCAGCTTGGGGGGGCCTAGCGGGGGCCCTCGCGTCTCCTACGAGCAGTACTTC	CASSLGGPSGGPRVSYEQYF
TRBV29-1	TRBD1	TRBJ1-1	TGCAGCGTCACACAGGGGAACGGTCGAACTGAAGCTTTCTTT	CSVTQGNGRTEAFF
TRBV6-1	NA	TRBJ1-2	TGTGCCAGCAGTGAGGGCTCAGGCCTCTATGGCTACACCTTC	CASSEGSGLYGYTF
TRBV28	TRBD2	TRBJ2-3	TGTGCCAGCAGGACCTTGACTAGCGGGGGAGGAACAGATACGCAGTATTTT	CASRTLTSGGGTDTQYF
TRBV7-3	NA	TRBJ1-1	TGTGCCAGCAGCTTAACCAGGGGGAACACTGAAGCTTTCTTT	CASSLTRGNTEAFF
TRBV6-1	NA	TRBJ1-6	TGTGCCAGCAGTCCCACCGGGGCGGGGAATTCACCCCTCCACTTT	CASSPTGAGNSPLHF
TRBV11-2	NA	TRBJ1-5	TGTGCCAGCAGCCAGACGGGAGATCAGCCCCAGCATTTT	CASSQTGDQPQHF
TRBV5-1	NA	TRBJ1-3	TGCGCCAGCAGCTACTCAGGCGTAAGCTCTGGAAACACCATATATTTT	CASSYSGVSSGNTIYF
TRBV6-6	NA	TRBJ1-3	TGTGCCAGCAGCCCGGACAGATCCTCTGGAAACACCATATATTTT	CASSPDRSSGNTIYF
TRBV5-6	TRBD2	TRBJ2-5	TGTGCCAGCAGCTTAGAGCCGGGACTAGCTTACGAGACCCAGTACTTC	CASSLEPGLAYETQYF
TRBV5-1	TRBD2	TRBJ2-1	TGCGCCAGCAGCTTCCTAGCGGGGGATAATGAGCAGTTCTTC	CASSFLAGDNEQFF
TRBV5-6	NA	TRBJ2-4	TGTGCCAGCAGCTTGGGAAGGCAGGGGAGGGACATTCAGTACTTC	CASSLGRQGRDIQYF
TRBV10-3	NA	TRBJ1-1	TGTGCCATCACCCATTCTCAGGGGCCGAACACTGAAGCTTTCTTT	CAITHSQGPNTEAFF
TRBV4-2	NA	TRBJ1-4	TGTGCCAGCAGCCAAGGATCGGAGGGTAATGAAAAACTGTTTTTT	CASSQGSEGNEKLFF
TRBV11-2	TRBD2	TRBJ2-5	TGTGCCAGCAGCCCCGGGGGGGCCCAAGAGACCCAGTACTTC	CASSPGGAQETQYF
TRBV6-5	NA	TRBJ2-7	TGTGCCAGCACTAAAGCGGGTTCCAGCTCCTACGAGCAGTACTTC	CASTKAGSSSYEQYF
TRBV2	NA	TRBJ1-6	TGTGCCAGCAGTAGAGAGGGCCGGATGAATTCACCCCTCCACTTT	CASSREGRMNSPLHF
TRBV4-2	NA	TRBJ1-3	TGTGCCAGCAGCCAAGATTGGCGAAACACCATATATTTT	CASSQDWRNTIYF
TRBV7-2	NA	TRBJ2-1	TGTGCCAGCAGCCCGGGGACTGCCACCTTCTCCTACAATGAGCAGTTCTTC	CASSPGTATFSYNEQFF
TRBV9	NA	TRBJ1-1	TGTGCCAGCAGCGTAGACAGGCAGGACGCTGAAGCTTTCTTT	CASSVDRQDAEAFF
TRBV30	TRBD1	TRBJ1-1	TGTGCCTGGATCGGGCAGGGGGCCCTACAGACTGAAGCTTTCTTT	CAWIGQGALQTEAFF
TRBV4-2	TRBD2	TRBJ2-1	TGTGCCAGCAGCCAAGAGACTAGCGGGGGGGTAAACAACAATGAGCAGTTCTTC	CASSQETSGGVNNNEQFF
TRBV10-3	NA	TRBJ2-6	TGTGCCATCAGTGGCCGCCTAGACTCTGGGGCCAACGTCCTGACTTTC	CAISGRLDSGANVLTF
TRBV7-4	TRBD2	TRBJ2-1	TGTGCCAGCAGCCGTAGCGGGGGGGGATACAATGAGCAGTTCTTC	CASSRSGGGYNEQFF
TRBV19	NA	TRBJ2-7	TGTGCCAGTAGAGTAGGACAGAACTACGAGCAGTACTTC	CASRVGQNYEQYF